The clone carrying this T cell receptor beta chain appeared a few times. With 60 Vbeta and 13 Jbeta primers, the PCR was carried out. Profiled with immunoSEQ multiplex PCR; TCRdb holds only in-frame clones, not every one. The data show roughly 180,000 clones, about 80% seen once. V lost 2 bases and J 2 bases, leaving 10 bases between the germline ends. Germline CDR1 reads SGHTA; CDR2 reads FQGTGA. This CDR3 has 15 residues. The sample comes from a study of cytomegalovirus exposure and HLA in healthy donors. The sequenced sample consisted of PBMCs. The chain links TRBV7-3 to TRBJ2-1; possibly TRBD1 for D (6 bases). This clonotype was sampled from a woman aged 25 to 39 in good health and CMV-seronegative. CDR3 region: CASSLGGRTYNEQFF. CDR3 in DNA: TGTGCCAGCAGCTTAGGGGGCCGCACCTACAATGAGCAGTTCTTC. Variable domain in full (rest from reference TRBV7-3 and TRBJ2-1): GAGVSQTPSNKVTEKGKYVELRCDPISGHTALYWYRQSLGQGPEFLIYFQGTGAADDSGLPNDRFFAVRPEGSVSTLKIQRTERGDSAVYLCASSLGGRTYNEQFFGPGTRLTVL.